This entry lists 3 T cell receptor beta chains sequenced from one sample in a study of T cell repertoires in cytomegalovirus infection. Using its own MiXCR run on the reads, TCRdb lists one record per CDR3 protein. This sample carries some 320,000 distinct CDR3 sequences, over 7.5% of them seen once, and the ten largest clones take over 3.5%. Specimen: PBMCs. The receptors originated from a human donor in good health (CMV status not recorded). Some clones in this sample may be carry-over from other donors' samples.

The chain employs TRBV10-3 and TRBJ1-1; D gene ambiguous. Germline V gives CDR1 ENHRY, CDR2 SYGVKD. V dropped 3 bases and J dropped 7 bases, with 6 bases sitting between them. The CDR3 is made up of 11 amino acids. The CDR3 DNA follows: TGTGCCATCAGTGATCGGATTGAAGCTTTCTTT. Amino acids: CAISDRIEAFF.

This clonotype showed up just a few times. The chain combines TRBV9 with TRBJ2-7, with 9 bases matching TRBD1. The CDR3 has 14 residues. Trimming at V came to 3 bases and at J to 6 bases, leaving 7 bases not matched to a gene. Germline V gene sequence: CDR1 SGDLS, CDR2 YYNGEE. The CDR3 DNA reads TGTGCCAGCAGCGGTACGGGACAGGGCTTCGAGCAGTACTTC. It encodes CASSGTGQGFEQYF. Using reference TRBV9 and TRBJ2-7 for the parts outside the CDR3, the full variable domain is DSGVTQTPKHLITATGQRVTLRCSPRSGDLSVYWYQQSLDQGLQFLIQYYNGEERAKGNILERFSAQQFPDLHSELNLSSLELGDSALYFCASSGTGQGFEQYFGPGTRLTVT.

This clonotype has only a few counts. The J gene is TRBJ2-5, the V gene TRBV2; D is unresolved. Germline values: CDR1 SNHLY, CDR2 FYNNEI. Trimming pared 4 bases from V and 9 bases from J, leaving 6 bases between. CDR3 size: 10 residues. CDR3 sequence reads: CASSGGSQYF. The CDR3 bases are TGTGCCAGCAGTGGAGGTTCCCAGTACTTC.